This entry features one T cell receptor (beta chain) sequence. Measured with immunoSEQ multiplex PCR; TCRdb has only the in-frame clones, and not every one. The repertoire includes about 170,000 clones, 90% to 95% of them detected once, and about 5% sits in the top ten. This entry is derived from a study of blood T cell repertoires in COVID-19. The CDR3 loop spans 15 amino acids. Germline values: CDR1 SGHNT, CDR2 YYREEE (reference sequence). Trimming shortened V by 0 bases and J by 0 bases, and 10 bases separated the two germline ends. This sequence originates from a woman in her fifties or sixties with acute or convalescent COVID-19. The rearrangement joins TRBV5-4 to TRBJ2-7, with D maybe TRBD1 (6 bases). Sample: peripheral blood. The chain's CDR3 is CASSLEGHDSYEQYF. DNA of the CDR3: TGTGCCAGCAGCTTGGAGGGACACGACTCCTACGAGCAGTACTTC.